These 11 T cell receptor beta chains came from one sample sequenced in a study of tumor and adjacent non-tumor tissue in lung cancer. This sample's RNA came from whole unsorted tissue. The library came from three nested PCR rounds adapted from ARM-PCR protocols. TCRdb recomputed calls from the multiplex PCR reads with MiXCR, one row per CDR3 protein. There are over 110,000 distinct CDR3 sequences in the sample; around 60% occur only once, and about 18% lies in the top ten. The sample taken for sequencing was lung tumor tissue. These receptors originate from a man in his fifties or sixties with small cell lung cancer.

The genes are TRBV20-1 and TRBJ2-1, with 12 bases aligning to TRBD2. The ends lost 3 bases at V and 10 bases at J; junction bases unmatched: 10. Looked up from germline, CDR1 is DFQATT and CDR2 is SNEGSKA (reference sequence). CDR3 size: 15 residues. CDR3 loop: CSASLASGRAEEQFF. The DNA of the CDR3 is TGCAGTGCTAGTCTGGCTAGCGGGAGGGCCGAGGAGCAGTTCTTC.

V gene TRBV20-1 combines with J gene TRBJ1-1; weak D call: TRBD1 (5 bases). Deletions cut 7 bases from V and 0 bases from J, with 12 bases between. Germline CDR1 and CDR2: DFQATT and SNEGSKA (reference sequence). The CDR3 has 13 amino acids. CDR3 DNA: TGCAGTGTTACCATAGGGGTGAACACTGAAGCTTTCTTT. Protein sequence: CSVTIGVNTEAFF.

A note on this clonotype: An end of the junction does not agree with germline; a read error may underlie this. This rearrangement joins TRBV10-3 to TRBJ1-5, with a possible D match to TRBD1 (5 bases). Per germline, CDR1 ENHRY and CDR2 SYGVKD. The CDR3 consists of 14 residues. CDR3 sequence: CAVSDEGWGKPQHF. The CDR3 bases are TGTGCCGTCAGTGACGAGGGTTGGGGGAAGCCCCAGCATTTT.

This clonotype was seen a handful of times. V usage is TRBV5-5 and J usage is TRBJ1-5; 7 positions match TRBD1. V shed 4 bases, J shed 6 bases, and the junction held 10 bases outside the gene matches. Germline V lookup: CDR1 SGHKS, CDR2 YYEKEE (reference sequence). This CDR3 spans 15 amino acids. The CDR3 DNA sequence: TGTGCCAGCAGCAAGATGACAGGGCAGGGTCAGCCCCAGCATTTT. It specifies CASSKMTGQGQPQHF. Full variable domain (remainder filled in from reference TRBV5-5 and TRBJ1-5): DAGVTQSPTHLIKTRGQQVTLRCSPISGHKSVSWYQQVLGQGPQFIFQYYEKEERGRGNFPDRFSARQFPNYSSELNVNALLLGDSALYLCASSKMTGQGQPQHFGDGTRLSIL.

This chain uses TRBV5-4 with TRBJ2-5; possibly TRBD1 for D (5 bases). Germline values: CDR1 SGHNT, CDR2 YYREEE (reference sequence). The CDR3 is made up of 14 amino acids. V lost 1 base, J lost 1 base, and 8 bases lay in between. The CDR3 spells CASSLSDSQETQYF. The CDR3, as DNA: TGTGCCAGCAGCTTGTCCGACAGCCAAGAGACCCAGTACTTC.

Comment on this clonotype: The junction differs from germline at one of its ends, possibly a read error. V and J are TRBV11-2 and TRBJ2-7; D might be TRBD2 (5 bases). CDR1 and CDR2 (germline): SGHAT, FQNNGV. The CDR3 extends over 13 amino acids. CDR3 coding DNA: TGCGTCAGCAGCCCCTTACGGGACTACGAGCAGTACTTC. Its translation is CVSSPLRDYEQYF.

For this clonotype: Since no conserved phenylalanine or tryptophan closes the CDR3, a read error is the likely cause. V gene TRBV4-1 combines with J gene TRBJ2-5; 10 bases map to TRBD1. The germline V gene encodes CDR1 MGHRA and CDR2 YSYEKL. The CDR3 covers 15 residues. CDR3 coding DNA: TGCCCCAGCAGCGCCGGGACAGGGGCCCAAGAGACCCAGTACCTC. The encoded protein is CPSSAGTGAQETQYL.

For this clonotype: A much larger clone lies a single base off, so this may be a read error. The chain uses TRBV20-1 and TRBJ2-7; a possible D gene is TRBD2 (6 bases). The CDR3 length is 15 residues. Germline V CDR1 and CDR2: DFQATT, SNEGSKA (reference sequence). In DNA form, the CDR3 reads TGCAGTGCCTCGAACGGGGCTAGCGTCTCCTACGACCAGTACTTC. Encoded protein: CSASNGASVSYDQYF.

The V and J genes are TRBV7-9 and TRBJ1-2, with D unclear. Germline loops: CDR1 SEHNR, CDR2 FQNEAQ (reference sequence). This CDR3 region has 12 residues. Trimming removed 1 base at V and 8 bases at J, with 8 bases between. The CDR3 DNA follows: TGTGCCAGCAGCTTAGAGAGGAGCGGCTACACCTTC. Encoded protein: CASSLERSGYTF.

Remarks on this clonotype: This sequence may be a read error, since a much larger clone differs from it by one base. This chain joins TRBV4-1 and TRBJ2-1; perhaps TRBD2 as D (5 bases). Germline CDR1 is MGHRA and CDR2 is YSYEKL. This CDR3 region has 16 residues. CDR3 region: CTSSQPLFAEMGSVFF. CDR3 DNA: TGCACCAGCAGCCAACCTCTCTTTGCCGAAATGGGGAGCGTGTTCTTC.

About this clonotype itself: At one boundary the junction diverges from the germline segment, which might be a read error. The gene calls are TRBV11-3 and TRBJ2-3; 7 positions agree with TRBD2. The germline V gene has CDR1 SGHNT and CDR2 YENEEA. The CDR3 contains 16 residues. The CDR3 reads CTSCSRLGGGPDTQYF. DNA of the CDR3: TGTACCAGCTGCAGCCGACTGGGGGGGGGACCAGATACGCAGTATTTT.